This TCR beta chain comes out of a study of human thymus T cells. General observations from the study: Among thymic and blood repertoires, usage of V and J genes appeared biased.

Germline V gives CDR1 MRHNA, CDR2 SNTAGT. Trimming took 6 bases from V and 6 from J; bases not matched to a gene: 3. CDR3 length: 13 amino acids. Sequenced by immunoSEQ multiplex PCR; TCRdb stores in-frame clones only, minus some. The sample gives some 120,000 clones, over 85% of which show up once; roughly 0.024% is in the top ten. Thymic samples were excised during corrective heart operations. Worth noting for this clone: What it binds is unknown.

This TCR came from a boy younger than two with a congenital heart defect but otherwise immunologically healthy. The material sequenced was thymus tissue. This chain connects TRBV6-4 to TRBJ2-2; the match to TRBD1 covers 8 bases. CDR3 coding DNA: TGTGCCAGCAGCCTGACAGGGGCCGGGGAGCTGTTTTTT. Protein product: CASSLTGAGELFF.